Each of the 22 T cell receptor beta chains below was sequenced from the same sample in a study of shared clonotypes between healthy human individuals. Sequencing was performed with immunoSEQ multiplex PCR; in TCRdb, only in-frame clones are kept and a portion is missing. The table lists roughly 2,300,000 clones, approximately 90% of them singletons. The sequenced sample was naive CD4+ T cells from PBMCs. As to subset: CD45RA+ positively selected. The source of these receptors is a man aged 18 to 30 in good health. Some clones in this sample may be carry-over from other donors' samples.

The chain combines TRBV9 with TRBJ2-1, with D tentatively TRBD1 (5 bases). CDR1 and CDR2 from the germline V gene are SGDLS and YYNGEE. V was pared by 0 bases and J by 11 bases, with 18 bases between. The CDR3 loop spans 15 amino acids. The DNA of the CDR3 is TGTGCCAGCAGCGTAGGGCAGGGTGTCCCAAGGCAGCAGTTCTTC. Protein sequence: CASSVGQGVPRQQFF.

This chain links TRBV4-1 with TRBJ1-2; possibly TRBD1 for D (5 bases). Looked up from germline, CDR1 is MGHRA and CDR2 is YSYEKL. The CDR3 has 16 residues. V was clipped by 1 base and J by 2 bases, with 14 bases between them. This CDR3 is CASSQGWGDGNYGYTF. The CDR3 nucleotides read TGCGCCAGCAGCCAAGGTTGGGGGGACGGGAACTATGGCTACACCTTC.

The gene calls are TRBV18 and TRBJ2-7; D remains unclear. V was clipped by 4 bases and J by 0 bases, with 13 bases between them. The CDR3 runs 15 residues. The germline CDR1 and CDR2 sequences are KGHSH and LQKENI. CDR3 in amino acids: CASSLGQPPSYEQYF. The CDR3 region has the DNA TGTGCCAGCTCACTCGGGCAACCACCCTCCTACGAGCAGTACTTC.

The CDR3 region is CASSQTPVNTEAFF. CDR3 sequence (DNA): TGCGCCAGCAGCCAAACCCCGGTGAACACTGAAGCTTTCTTT. V usage is TRBV5-1 and J usage is TRBJ1-1, with D uncertain. Trimming shortened V by 4 bases and J by 0 bases, and 10 bases separated the two germline ends. The germline CDR1 and CDR2 sequences are SGHRS and YFSETQ. The CDR3 has 14 residues.

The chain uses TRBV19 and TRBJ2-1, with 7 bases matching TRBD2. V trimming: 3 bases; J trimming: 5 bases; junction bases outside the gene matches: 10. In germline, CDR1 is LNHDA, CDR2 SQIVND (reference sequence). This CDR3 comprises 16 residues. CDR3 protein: CASSIRSGLVHNEQFF. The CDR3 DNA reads TGTGCCAGTAGTATTCGGTCCGGACTAGTACACAATGAGCAGTTCTTC.

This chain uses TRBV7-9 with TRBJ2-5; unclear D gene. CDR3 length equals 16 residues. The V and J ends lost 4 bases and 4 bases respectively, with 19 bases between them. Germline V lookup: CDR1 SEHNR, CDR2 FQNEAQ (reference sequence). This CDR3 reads CASSSKRPAPPETQYF. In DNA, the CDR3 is TGTGCCAGCAGCTCAAAGCGCCCCGCCCCCCCAGAGACCCAGTACTTC.

This CDR3 is CASRRDRGVYGYTF. In nucleotides, the CDR3 is TGTGCCAGCAGAAGGGACAGGGGTGTCTATGGCTACACCTTC. V usage is TRBV28 and J usage is TRBJ1-2; 10 bases match TRBD1. The CDR3 covers 14 residues. Germline V gives CDR1 MDHEN, CDR2 SYDVKM. Unmatched junction bases numbered 5, after V lost 6 bases and J lost 4 bases.

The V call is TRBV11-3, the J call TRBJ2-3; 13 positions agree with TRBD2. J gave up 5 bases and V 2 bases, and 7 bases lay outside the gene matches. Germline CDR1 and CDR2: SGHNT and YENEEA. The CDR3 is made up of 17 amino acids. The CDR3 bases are TGTGCCAGCAGCTTAAGGACTAGCGGGAGAGTCGGAGATACGCAGTATTTT. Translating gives CASSLRTSGRVGDTQYF.

CDR3 in amino acids: CASRPGQANQPQHF. As DNA, the CDR3 is TGTGCCAGCAGGCCGGGACAGGCCAATCAGCCCCAGCATTTT. This chain links TRBV2 with TRBJ1-5; 8 bases line up with TRBD1. Losses at the gene ends were 6 bases for V and 3 bases for J; bases not matched to a gene: 4. CDR1 and CDR2 (germline): SNHLY, FYNNEI. The CDR3 extends over 14 amino acids. The full variable domain, its missing parts supplied by reference TRBV2 and TRBJ1-5, is EPEVTQTPSHQVTQMGQEVILRCVPISNHLYFYWYRQILGQKVEFLVSFYNNEISEKSEIFDDQFSVERPDGSNFTLKIRSTKLEDSAMYFCASRPGQANQPQHFGDGTRLSIL.

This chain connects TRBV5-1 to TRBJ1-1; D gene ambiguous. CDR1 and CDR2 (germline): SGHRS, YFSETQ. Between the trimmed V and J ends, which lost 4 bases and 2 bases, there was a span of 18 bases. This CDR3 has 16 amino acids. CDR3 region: CASSQMGGAINTEAFF. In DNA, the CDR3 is TGCGCCAGCAGCCAGATGGGTGGTGCAATAAACACTGAAGCTTTCTTT.

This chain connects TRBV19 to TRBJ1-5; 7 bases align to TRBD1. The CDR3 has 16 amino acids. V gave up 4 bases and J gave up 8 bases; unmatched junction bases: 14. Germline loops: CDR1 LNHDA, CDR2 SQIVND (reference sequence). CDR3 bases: TGTGCCAGTAGTACGATCCGGACAGGCCTTTCTGAGCCCCAGCATTTT. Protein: CASSTIRTGLSEPQHF.

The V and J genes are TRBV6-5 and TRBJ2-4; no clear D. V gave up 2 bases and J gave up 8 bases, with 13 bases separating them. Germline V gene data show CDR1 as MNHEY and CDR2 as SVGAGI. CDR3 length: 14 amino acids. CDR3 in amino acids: CASSYDPSAHIQYF. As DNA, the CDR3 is TGTGCCAGCAGTTACGATCCCTCAGCACACATTCAGTACTTC.

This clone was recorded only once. CDR3 sequence (DNA): TGTGCCAGCAGCTTAGTGGCAGGGCCATATGGCTACACCTTC. This codes for CASSLVAGPYGYTF. The chain carries TRBV7-9 and TRBJ1-2, with D perhaps TRBD1 (5 bases). Germline assignment: CDR1 SEHNR and CDR2 FQNEAQ (reference sequence). This CDR3 has 14 residues. The ends were cut back, 1 base at V and 5 bases at J, with 11 bases in the middle.

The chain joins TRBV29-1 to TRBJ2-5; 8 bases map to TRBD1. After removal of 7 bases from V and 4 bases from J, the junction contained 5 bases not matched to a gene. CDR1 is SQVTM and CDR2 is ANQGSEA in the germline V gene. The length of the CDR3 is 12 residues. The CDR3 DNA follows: TGCAGCGGCGGACAGGGCCGAGAGACCCAGTACTTC. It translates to CSGGQGRETQYF.

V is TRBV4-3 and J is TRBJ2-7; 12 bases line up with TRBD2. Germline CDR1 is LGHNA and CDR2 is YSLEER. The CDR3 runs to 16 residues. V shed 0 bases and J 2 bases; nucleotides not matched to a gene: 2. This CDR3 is CASSQDRTSGTYEQYF. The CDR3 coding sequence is TGCGCCAGCAGCCAAGATAGGACTAGCGGGACCTACGAGCAGTACTTC.

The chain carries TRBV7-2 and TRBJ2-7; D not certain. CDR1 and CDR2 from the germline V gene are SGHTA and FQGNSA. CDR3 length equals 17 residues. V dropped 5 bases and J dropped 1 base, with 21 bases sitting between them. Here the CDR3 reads CASSTQSTPQRSYEQYF. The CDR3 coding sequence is TGTGCCAGCAGCACTCAATCTACCCCCCAGAGGTCCTACGAGCAGTACTTC.

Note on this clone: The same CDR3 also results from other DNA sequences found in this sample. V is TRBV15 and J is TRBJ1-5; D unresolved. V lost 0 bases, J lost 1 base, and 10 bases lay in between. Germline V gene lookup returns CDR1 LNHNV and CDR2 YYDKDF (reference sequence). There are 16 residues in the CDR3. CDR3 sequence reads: CATSRDLIGSNQPQHF. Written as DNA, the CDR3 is TGTGCCACCAGCAGAGACTTGATCGGGAGCAATCAGCCCCAGCATTTT.

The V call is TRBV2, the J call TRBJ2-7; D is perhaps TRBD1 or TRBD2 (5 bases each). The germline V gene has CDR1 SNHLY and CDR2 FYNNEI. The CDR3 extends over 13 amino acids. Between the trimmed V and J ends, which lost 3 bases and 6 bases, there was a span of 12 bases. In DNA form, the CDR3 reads TGTGCCAGCAGTGAGGGGACCCAGAGCGAGCAGTACTTC. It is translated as CASSEGTQSEQYF.

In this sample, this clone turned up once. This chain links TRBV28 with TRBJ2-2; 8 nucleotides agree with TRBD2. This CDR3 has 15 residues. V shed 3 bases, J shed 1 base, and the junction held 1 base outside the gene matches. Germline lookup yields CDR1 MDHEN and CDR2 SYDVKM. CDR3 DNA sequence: TGTGCCAGCAGTTTCGGGGGGGTGAACACCGGGGAGCTGTTTTTT. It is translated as CASSFGGVNTGELFF.

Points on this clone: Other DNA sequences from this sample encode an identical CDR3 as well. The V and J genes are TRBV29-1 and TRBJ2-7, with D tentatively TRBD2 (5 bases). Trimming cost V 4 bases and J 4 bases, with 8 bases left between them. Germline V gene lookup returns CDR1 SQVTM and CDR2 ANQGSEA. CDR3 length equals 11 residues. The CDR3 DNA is TGCAGCGTTGGGACTTCATACGAGCAGTACTTC. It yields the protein CSVGTSYEQYF.

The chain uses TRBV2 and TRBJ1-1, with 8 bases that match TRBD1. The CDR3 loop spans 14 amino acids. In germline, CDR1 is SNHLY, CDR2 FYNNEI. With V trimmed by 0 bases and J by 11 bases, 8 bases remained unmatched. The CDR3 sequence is CASSEAGQVGWAFF. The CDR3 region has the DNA TGTGCCAGCAGTGAAGCGGGACAGGTTGGATGGGCTTTCTTT.

The CDR3, as DNA: TGCGCCAGCAGCTCCGCCCGGGCTCGGACATACACTGAAGCTTTCTTT. It translates to CASSSARARTYTEAFF. The chain is built from TRBV5-1 and TRBJ1-1, with D perhaps matching TRBD1 (5 bases). The germline gives CDR1 SGHRS, CDR2 YFSETQ. The CDR3 spans 16 residues. V was clipped by 3 bases and J by 3 bases, with 18 bases between them. Full variable domain (rest looked up from reference TRBV5-1 and TRBJ1-1): KAGVTQTPRYLIKTRGQQVTLSCSPISGHRSVSWYQQTPGQGLQFLFEYFSETQRNKGNFPGRFSGRQFSNSRSEMNVSTLELGDSALYLCASSSARARTYTEAFFGQGTRLTVV.